The sequence of this TCR beta chain was determined in a study of blood T cell repertoires in COVID-19 (dated by TCRdb to 2018 to 2021). For the wider study: Samples from collaborators originated in the United States, Italy and Spain and spanned both the acute and convalescent phases of COVID-19. The material from the prospective study consisted of cDNA or gDNA derived from T cells, B-cell-depleted T cells, or PBMCs. Deeply sampled blood TCRbeta repertoires from subjects exposed to, actively infected with, or recovered from COVID-19 were included in the dataset. The repertoires were made available in a free public database intended to serve as a resource for research on the immune response to SARS-CoV-2. Samples were obtained from the ongoing ImmuneRACE study (first 160 participants) and from over 1,000 subjects provided by 6 global collaborators. Sample metadata almost always included a de-identified subject ID, COVID-19 status, age in years and sex. Where HLA class I and class II types were available, the types were taken from metadata supplied by the sample provider, not from assay-based typing.

TCRbeta CDR3 regions were amplified from genomic DNA by means of the immunoSEQ Assay, a bias-controlled multiplex PCR. Per the authors' processing: The number of nucleated cells in each sample was estimated from the amplification of reference gene primers within the assay. To quantify the absolute abundance of each unique TCRbeta CDR3 rearrangement, sequence reads were collapsed and filtered. For each sample, productive Simpson clonality was calculated as the square root of Simpson's diversity index across productive rearrangements. TCRdb stores this immuneACCESS table with in-frame sequences only. Part of the clones is absent; in the studies checked, under half of the shortfall reflects unresolved V genes, and no reason is known for the rest. That table furnishes V, J and clone size, whereas the DNA furnished D and trimming. A total of roughly 99,000 clones appear in this sample, about 91% of them only once. The leading ten clones occupy around 1.9% of the sample.

The CDR3 has 15 amino acids, counting the end cysteine and phenylalanine. Kept here is only the CDR3 DNA, which spans 45 bases and is read in frame from base 1. CDR1 and CDR2, per the germline V gene, are MGHDK and SYGVNS. The junction shows trimming of 4 bases on V and 6 bases on J, plus 13 bases between the germline ends. This clone came up a few times. Its antigen specificity is not known. Base qualities are not recorded, but no much larger clone differs from it by a single base. What the work shows at the level of the full study, not this receptor alone: The quantity of clinical and demographic metadata differed by source and by participant and was supplied without curation.

One collaborating source in Seattle enrolled patients during active infection and followed them longitudinally through the course of disease. Whole blood was collected in K2EDTA tubes by collaborating institutions according to the institutions' own protocols. For TCRbeta analysis, collaborator samples were shipped as frozen whole blood, as isolated PBMCs, or as DNA extracted from either sample type. The source material was peripheral blood. The TCR sequence derives from a man in his fifties with COVID-19, enrolled during active disease. The rearranged chain carries TRBV25-1 and TRBJ1-6; the D gene identity is not certain. The CDR3: CASSATGNGNSPLHF. The nucleotide sequence reads TGTGCCAGCAGTGCCACCGGGAACGGTAATTCACCCCTCCACTTT.